This TCR beta chain was found in a study of human T cells and chemical hapten exposure. Via MiXCR, TCRdb re-called the RACE reads, giving one row per CDR3 protein. The sample includes 150,000 to 200,000 distinct CDR3 sequences, more than 14% of them seen just once. Time point denoted: patch test 1, 2 weeks after DPC sensitization. Noted treatment: therapeutic diphenylcyclopropenone sensitization with weekly scalp DPC. This clonotype appeared a few times. This CDR3 has 14 amino acids. Germline CDR1 reads SNHLY; CDR2 reads FYNNEI. V gave up 7 bases and J gave up 5 bases; unmatched junction bases: 6. The origin of this receptor is a woman aged 25 to 39 with alopecia areata. Some clones in this sample may be carry-over from other donors' samples. Sequenced material: whole blood, taken in connection with sensitization to the hapten diphenylcyclopropenone (DPC). V usage is TRBV2 and J usage is TRBJ1-5; 9 bases agree with TRBD1. The CDR3 coding sequence is TGTGCCAGCACCCCGGGACAGGGTCATCAGCCCCAGCATTTT. Amino acids: CASTPGQGHQPQHF.